This entry lists 27 T cell receptor beta chains sequenced from one sample in a study of radiation and T cells in renal cell carcinoma. Time point given: blood 4 weeks post-SBRT, at nephrectomy. Documented treatment: 15 Gy SBRT to primary tumor, nephrectomy 4 weeks later. This table comes from immunoSEQ multiplex PCR, and its TCRdb copy is limited to in-frame clones, with some not included. Of 150,000 or so clones in the sample, about nine tenths were seen once. The source material was blood, sampled from a patient whose treatment included radiotherapy and nephrectomy. These receptors all stem from a woman aged 45-60 years with renal cell carcinoma.

As DNA, the CDR3 is TGTGCTAGTGGTTGGGCGACAGGGAGCAATCAGCCCCAGCATTTT. This translates into CASGWATGSNQPQHF. The chain combines TRBV12-5 with TRBJ1-5; TRBD1 matches at 7 bases. CDR1 is LGHNT and CDR2 is FRNRAP in the germline V gene. Trimming removed 4 bases from V and 1 base from J; junction bases left unmatched: 4. CDR3 length: 15 residues.

This chain uses TRBV11-2 with TRBJ2-1, with TRBD2 matching over 9 bases. This CDR3 contains 15 residues. V lost 6 bases and J lost 9; bases outside the gene matches: 12. The germline gives CDR1 SGHAT, CDR2 FQNNGV. CDR3 sequence reads: CASRLAGTSIREQFF. CDR3 sequence (DNA): TGTGCCAGCAGATTGGCCGGGACTAGCATTCGTGAGCAGTTCTTC.

The J gene is TRBJ1-6, the V gene TRBV6-5; D not certain. V gave up 2 bases and J gave up 10 bases, with 15 bases separating them. Germline CDR1 reads MNHEY; CDR2 reads SVGAGI. This CDR3 has 15 residues. The CDR3 DNA is TGTGCCAGCAGTTACGAGGGCCGGCCAGGCTCACCCCTCCACTTT. Translation gives CASSYEGRPGSPLHF.

Only one count was recorded for this clone. This rearrangement joins TRBV7-2 to TRBJ2-7; no clear D. V was pared by 1 base and J by 2 bases, with 9 bases between. The CDR3 spans 14 residues. Germline V gene sequence: CDR1 SGHTA, CDR2 FQGNSA. This CDR3 reads CASSLEVGTYEQYF. The DNA of the CDR3 is TGTGCCAGCAGCTTAGAGGTGGGGACCTACGAGCAGTACTTC.

This clone was recorded a few times. The chain links TRBV7-9 to TRBJ2-2; 7 bases are a match to TRBD1. The trim removed 4 bases at V and 0 bases at J, leaving 5 bases unmatched. The CDR3 totals 16 residues. CDR1 is SEHNR, CDR2 FQNEAQ, per germline (reference sequence). CDR3 bases: TGTGCCAGCAGCTCAAGGACAGGAACGAACACCGGGGAGCTGTTTTTT. The encoded protein is CASSSRTGTNTGELFF.

V usage is TRBV30 and J usage is TRBJ2-1; perhaps TRBD1 as D (5 bases). The CDR3 has 14 amino acids. V lost 1 base, J lost 5 bases, and 12 bases lay in between. In germline, CDR1 is GTSNPN, CDR2 SVGIG (reference sequence). The CDR3 loop reads CAWSGVRENNEQFF. In nucleotides, the CDR3 is TGTGCCTGGAGTGGCGTCAGGGAAAACAATGAGCAGTTCTTC.

The table lists this clone with a few counts. The identical CDR3 is also encoded by other nucleotide sequences in the sample. The J gene is TRBJ1-1, the V gene TRBV4-1, with D unresolved. CDR3 length equals 14 residues. V gave up 1 base and J gave up 1 base, with 7 bases separating them. The germline V gene encodes CDR1 MGHRA and CDR2 YSYEKL. Written as DNA, the CDR3 is TGCGCCAGCAGCCAAGGGACGGCGAACACTGAAGCTTTCTTT. It translates to CASSQGTANTEAFF.

The chain uses TRBV5-1 and TRBJ2-1, with TRBD2 identical over 10 bases. The CDR3 loop spans 15 amino acids. Trimming cost V 4 bases and J 5 bases; bases outside gene matches: 6. Germline V gene lookup returns CDR1 SGHRS and CDR2 YFSETQ. For the CDR3, the DNA is TGCGCCAGCAGCAGCCTAGCGGGGGCCAACAATGAGCAGTTCTTC. Protein: CASSSLAGANNEQFF.

This clone was seen a handful of times. The chain recombines TRBV9 with TRBJ1-2; no definite D call. This CDR3 region has 13 residues. Per the germline V gene, CDR1 is SGDLS and CDR2 is YYNGEE. Trimming pared 3 bases from V and 2 bases from J, leaving 8 bases between. In DNA form, the CDR3 reads TGTGCCAGCAGCGCTGACTTCAACTATGGCTACACCTTC. This translates into CASSADFNYGYTF.

This clone has a handful of counts. This chain connects TRBV15 to TRBJ1-2, with unresolved D. Germline CDR1 is LNHNV and CDR2 is YYDKDF (reference sequence). V lost 1 base to trimming and J lost 4 bases, with 10 bases between them. This CDR3 is 14 amino acids long. The CDR3 protein is CATSRGGDGYGYTF. The CDR3 nucleotides read TGTGCCACCAGCAGAGGCGGGGATGGCTATGGCTACACCTTC.

This clone appeared once. V usage is TRBV7-8 and J usage is TRBJ1-6; possible D gene TRBD1, 6 bases. The length of the CDR3 is 16 residues. CDR1 SGHVS and CDR2 FQNEAQ come from the germline V gene. The V end lost 2 bases, the J end lost 14 bases, and 22 bases lay between the germline ends. The CDR3 region has the DNA TGTGCCAGCAGCTTATACTTGGACAGACCAGCCCCAACCCTCCACTTT. Its protein is CASSLYLDRPAPTLHF.

This chain links TRBV6-5 with TRBJ2-7; TRBD2 matches 7 bases. The CDR3 runs to 14 residues. V was pared by 2 bases and J by 2 bases, with 3 bases of the junction left unmatched. Germline CDR1 is MNHEY and CDR2 is SVGAGI. CDR3: CASSYEAGTYEQYF. In nucleotides, the CDR3 is TGTGCCAGCAGTTACGAAGCGGGGACCTACGAGCAGTACTTC.

This clone was seen just once. The rearrangement links TRBV7-2 to TRBJ2-5, with 9 bases identical to TRBD2. Germline-derived CDR1 and CDR2 are SGHTA and FQGNSA. V lost 3 bases and J lost 5; bases outside the gene matches: 7. The CDR3 covers 15 residues. DNA of the CDR3: TGTGCCAGCAGCTTTGTTGGCGGGGGGGCCGAGACCCAGTACTTC. Its protein is CASSFVGGGAETQYF.

This chain links TRBV11-2 with TRBJ1-1; 8 bases map to TRBD1. The CDR3 extends over 13 amino acids. Per the germline V gene, CDR1 is SGHAT and CDR2 is FQNNGV. V lost 7 bases and J lost 6; bases outside the gene matches: 7. CDR3 DNA: TGTGCCAGCACTTTTACGGGACAGGCTGAAGCTTTCTTT. Translated, it gives CASTFTGQAEAFF.

This clone was counted only a few times. The chain has TRBV7-9 and TRBJ1-2, with D maybe TRBD1 (5 bases). Trimming took 7 bases from V and 5 from J, leaving 20 bases between them. CDR1 SEHNR and CDR2 FQNEAQ come from the germline V gene (reference sequence). The CDR3 contains 15 residues. The CDR3 reads CASKNESAGRYGYTF. CDR3 in DNA: TGTGCCAGCAAAAACGAATCGGCAGGGCGGTATGGCTACACCTTC.

The genes are TRBV5-4 and TRBJ2-5; D perhaps matches TRBD1 (7 bases). CDR3 length: 15 residues. Deletions cut 0 bases from V and 4 bases from J, with 13 bases between. CDR1 is SGHNT, CDR2 YYREEE, per germline (reference sequence). The CDR3: CASSLDYRGGETQYF. As DNA, the CDR3 is TGTGCCAGCAGCTTGGATTACAGGGGAGGAGAGACCCAGTACTTC.

This chain links TRBV7-2 with TRBJ1-1, with D possibly TRBD1 on 6 matching bases. V lost 5 bases, J lost 8 bases, and 12 bases lay in between. Germline V gives CDR1 SGHTA, CDR2 FQGNSA. This CDR3 spans 12 amino acids. Here the CDR3 reads CASSHGTLEAFF. The CDR3 nucleotides are TGTGCCAGCAGCCACGGGACACTCGAAGCTTTCTTT. Filled out from reference TRBV7-2 and TRBJ1-1, the complete variable domain reads GAGVSQSPSNKVTEKGKDVELRCDPISGHTALYWYRQSLGQGLEFLIYFQGNSAPDKSGLPSDRFSAERTGGSVSTLTIQRTQQEDSAVYLCASSHGTLEAFFGQGTRLTVV.

This chain uses TRBV6-6 with TRBJ1-3; perhaps TRBD1 as D (5 bases). The CDR3 consists of 16 residues. The germline gives CDR1 MNHNY, CDR2 SVGAGI (reference sequence). The V gene lost 4 bases and the J gene lost 0 bases, with 13 bases spanning the gap. Written as DNA, the CDR3 is TGTGCCAGCAGTTTGGCCGGGACCGTCTCTGGAAACACCATATATTTT. Encoded protein: CASSLAGTVSGNTIYF.

The rearrangement links TRBV7-8 to TRBJ1-1, with D unresolved. Germline V CDR1 and CDR2: SGHVS, FQNEAQ. The CDR3 consists of 13 residues. The germline V and J ends were trimmed by 7 bases and 3 bases, with 12 bases remaining between them. CDR3 nucleotide sequence: TGTGCCAGCATCCACGACAAGCACACTGAAGCTTTCTTT. Its translation is CASIHDKHTEAFF.

This chain links TRBV7-2 with TRBJ2-7; TRBD2 might be the D (5 bases). Between the trimmed V and J ends, which lost 5 bases and 5 bases, there was a span of 25 bases. Per germline, CDR1 SGHTA and CDR2 FQGNSA. CDR3 size: 17 residues. This CDR3 reads CASSPPRWTGTSDEQYF. Written as DNA, the CDR3 is TGTGCCAGCAGCCCCCCGCGATGGACGGGAACGAGCGACGAGCAGTACTTC. The full variable domain, its missing parts supplied by reference TRBV7-2 and TRBJ2-7, is GAGVSQSPSNKVTEKGKDVELRCDPISGHTALYWYRQSLGQGLEFLIYFQGNSAPDKSGLPSDRFSAERTGGSVSTLTIQRTQQEDSAVYLCASSPPRWTGTSDEQYFGPGTRLTVT.

The V gene is TRBV14, the J gene TRBJ1-1, with 7 bases aligning to TRBD1. Germline V gives CDR1 SGHDN, CDR2 FVKESK. V was clipped by 2 bases and J by 1 base; unmatched bases: 1. CDR3 size: 14 residues. This CDR3 is CASSQRQGNTEAFF. The CDR3 nucleotides read TGTGCCAGCAGCCAAAGACAGGGGAACACTGAAGCTTTCTTT.

This clone was detected a few times. In DNA form, the CDR3 reads TGTGCCTGGGTGGAGTGGACTGAAGCTTTCTTT. Protein: CAWVEWTEAFF. The genes are TRBV30 and TRBJ1-1; D unresolved. CDR3 size: 11 residues. V lost 5 bases and J 5 bases, leaving 9 bases between the germline ends. Germline V gene sequence: CDR1 GTSNPN, CDR2 SVGIG (reference sequence). The full variable domain, rest sourced from reference TRBV30 and TRBJ1-1, is SQTIHQWPATLVQPVGSPLSLECTVEGTSNPNLYWYRQAAGRGLQLLFYSVGIGQISSEVPQNLSASRPQDRQFILSSKKLLLSDSGFYLCAWVEWTEAFFGQGTRLTVV.

The chain uses TRBV5-6 and TRBJ2-7; 9 positions agree with TRBD1. Losses at the gene ends were 6 bases for V and 2 bases for J; bases not matched to a gene: 3. Germline V gene lookup returns CDR1 SGHDT and CDR2 YYEEEE. The CDR3 is made up of 13 amino acids. CDR3: CASTGTGPYEQYF. Here the CDR3 DNA reads TGTGCCAGCACCGGGACAGGGCCCTACGAGCAGTACTTC.

V usage is TRBV18 and J usage is TRBJ1-4; D unclear. This CDR3 comprises 12 residues. Germline CDR1 reads KGHSH; CDR2 reads LQKENI. V was trimmed by 8 bases and J by 2 bases, leaving 6 bases between them. The CDR3, as DNA: TGTGCCAGCGGGCGGACTAATGAAAAACTGTTTTTT. Translated: CASGRTNEKLFF.

This clone was counted once. This chain joins TRBV7-2 and TRBJ1-5; D may be TRBD1 (6 bases). The CDR3 length is 14 residues. CDR1 SGHTA and CDR2 FQGNSA come from the germline V gene. V was shortened by 4 bases and J by 3 bases, with 10 bases between the two germline ends. The CDR3 spells CASSSRDNNQPQHF. In nucleotides, the CDR3 is TGTGCCAGCAGCTCCCGGGACAACAATCAGCCCCAGCATTTT.

The genes are TRBV9 and TRBJ2-3; D possibly corresponds to TRBD2 (7 bases). The CDR3 is 17 residues long. Per the germline V gene, CDR1 is SGDLS and CDR2 is YYNGEE. V was clipped by 0 bases and J by 3 bases, with 17 bases between them. DNA for the CDR3: TGTGCCAGCAGCGTAGCTAAGGGGGGAGCGGGGACAGATACGCAGTATTTT. Its translation is CASSVAKGGAGTDTQYF. The full variable domain, rest sourced from reference TRBV9 and TRBJ2-3, is DSGVTQTPKHLITATGQRVTLRCSPRSGDLSVYWYQQSLDQGLQFLIQYYNGEERAKGNILERFSAQQFPDLHSELNLSSLELGDSALYFCASSVAKGGAGTDTQYFGPGTRLTVL.

The CDR3 loop is CASSKAGNQPQHF. The CDR3, as DNA: TGTGCCAGCAGTAAGGCGGGCAATCAGCCCCAGCATTTT. The genes are TRBV5-8 and TRBJ1-5; D is ambiguous. Germline values: CDR1 SGHTS, CDR2 YDEGEE. The CDR3 extends over 13 amino acids. V gave up 5 bases and J gave up 2 bases, with 8 bases separating them.